This T cell receptor (beta chain) stems from a study of blood T cell repertoires in COVID-19. Across the whole study: Whether acute or convalescent, the COVID-19 samples came from the United States, Italy and Spain. Nucleic acid was either cDNA or gDNA, and it came from T cells, B-cell-depleted T cells, or PBMCs.

Here immunoSEQ multiplex PCR was the method, and the copy in TCRdb shows in-frame clones only, minus some. Of some 360,000 clones listed, about 88% are singletons. CDR1 is SQVTM, CDR2 ANQGSEA, per germline. The CDR3 extends over 14 amino acids. V gave up 3 bases and J gave up 2 bases; unmatched junction bases: 7. Participants spanned ages roughly 18 to 90 years and resided in roughly 22 US areas. The receptor comes from a woman in her thirties who had been exposed to COVID-19. V gene TRBV29-1 combines with J gene TRBJ2-7, with 7 bases aligning to TRBD2. Input material: PBMCs or T cells enriched from blood (not recorded which). The CDR3 is CSVDRGSGPYEQYF. The CDR3 DNA is TGCAGCGTTGATCGGGGTAGCGGGCCCTACGAGCAGTACTTC.